This section outlines one TCR beta chain sequence together with its context. Its antigen remains unknown. CDR1 is SGHVS, CDR2 FQNEAQ, per germline. This CDR3 spans 14 amino acids. Trimming stripped 0 bases from V and 2 bases from J, with 8 bases between. The donors were part of the validation cohort, which consisted of under 150 subjects and was separate from the first cohort of several hundred subjects. This sample is drawn from a study of cytomegalovirus exposure and HLA in healthy donors. Clones were sequenced by immunoSEQ multiplex PCR, and TCRdb holds only the in-frame ones, with some missing. The sample has fewer than 200,000 clones; 85% are singletons. Findings and caveats of the study: The authors listed over 150 TCR beta chains as cytomegalovirus-associated.

The chain combines TRBV7-8 with TRBJ2-7, with a tentative D call TRBD1 (5 bases). Sample: PBMCs. This receptor was identified in a man in his late teens or twenties in good health and CMV-seropositive. The CDR3 reads CASSLASGTYEQYF. The CDR3 DNA reads as TGTGCCAGCAGCTTAGCATCAGGGACCTACGAGCAGTACTTC.